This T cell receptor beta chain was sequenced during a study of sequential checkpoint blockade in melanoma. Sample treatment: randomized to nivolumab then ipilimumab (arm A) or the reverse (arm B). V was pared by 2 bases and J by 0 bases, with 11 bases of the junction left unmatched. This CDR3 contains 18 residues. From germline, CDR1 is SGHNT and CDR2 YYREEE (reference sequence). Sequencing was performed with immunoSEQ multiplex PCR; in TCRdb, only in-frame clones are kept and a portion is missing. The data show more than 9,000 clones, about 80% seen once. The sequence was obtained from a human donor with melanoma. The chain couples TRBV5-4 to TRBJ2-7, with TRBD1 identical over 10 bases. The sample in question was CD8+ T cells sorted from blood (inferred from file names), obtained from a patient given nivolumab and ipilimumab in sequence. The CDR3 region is CASSLAPGQGSVSYEQYF. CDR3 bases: TGTGCCAGCAGCTTAGCGCCGGGACAGGGGTCGGTCTCCTACGAGCAGTACTTC.